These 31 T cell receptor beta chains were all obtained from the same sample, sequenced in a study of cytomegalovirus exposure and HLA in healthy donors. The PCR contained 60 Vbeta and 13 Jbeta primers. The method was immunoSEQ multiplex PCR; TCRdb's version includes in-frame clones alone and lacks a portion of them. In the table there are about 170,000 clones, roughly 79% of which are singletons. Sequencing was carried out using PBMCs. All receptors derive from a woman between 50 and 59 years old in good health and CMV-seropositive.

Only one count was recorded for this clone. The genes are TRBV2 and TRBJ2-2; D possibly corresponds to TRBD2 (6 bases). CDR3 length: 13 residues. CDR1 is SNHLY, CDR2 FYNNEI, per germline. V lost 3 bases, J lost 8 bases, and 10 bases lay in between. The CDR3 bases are TGTGCCAGCAGTGAGGATGCGGGGGGGGAGCTGTTTTTT. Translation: CASSEDAGGELFF. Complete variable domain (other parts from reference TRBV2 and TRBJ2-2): EPEVTQTPSHQVTQMGQEVILRCVPISNHLYFYWYRQILGQKVEFLVSFYNNEISEKSEIFDDQFSVERPDGSNFTLKIRSTKLEDSAMYFCASSEDAGGELFFGEGSRLTVL.

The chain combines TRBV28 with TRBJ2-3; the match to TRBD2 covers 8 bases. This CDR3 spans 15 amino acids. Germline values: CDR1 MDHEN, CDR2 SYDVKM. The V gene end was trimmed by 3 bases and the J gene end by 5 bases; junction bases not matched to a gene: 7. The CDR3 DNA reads TGTGCCAGCAGTTTCCGGGGGGGGGCCGGAGATACGCAGTATTTT. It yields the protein CASSFRGGAGDTQYF. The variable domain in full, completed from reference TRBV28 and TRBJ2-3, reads DVKVTQSSRYLVKRTGEKVFLECVQDMDHENMFWYRQDPGLGLRLIYFSYDVKMKEKGDIPEGYSVSREKKERFSLILESASTNQTSMYLCASSFRGGAGDTQYFGPGTRLTVL.

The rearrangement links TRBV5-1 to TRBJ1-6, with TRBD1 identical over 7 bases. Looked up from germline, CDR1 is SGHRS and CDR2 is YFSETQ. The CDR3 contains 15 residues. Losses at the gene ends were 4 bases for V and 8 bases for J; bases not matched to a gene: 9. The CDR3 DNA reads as TGCGCCAGCAGCATACGACCCACAGGGGATTCACCCCTCCACTTT. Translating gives CASSIRPTGDSPLHF.

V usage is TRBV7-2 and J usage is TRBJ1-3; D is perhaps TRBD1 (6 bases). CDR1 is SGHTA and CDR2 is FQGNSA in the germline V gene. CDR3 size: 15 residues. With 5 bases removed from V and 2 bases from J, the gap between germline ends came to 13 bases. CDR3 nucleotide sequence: TGTGCCAGCAGCCCATTCTCAGGGGCTGGAAACACCATATATTTT. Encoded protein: CASSPFSGAGNTIYF.

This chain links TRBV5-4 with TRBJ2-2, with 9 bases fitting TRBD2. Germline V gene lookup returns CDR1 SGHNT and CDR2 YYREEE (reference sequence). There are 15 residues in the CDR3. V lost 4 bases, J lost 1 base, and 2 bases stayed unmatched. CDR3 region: CASSPLAGNTGELFF. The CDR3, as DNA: TGTGCCAGCAGCCCACTAGCGGGGAACACCGGGGAGCTGTTTTTT. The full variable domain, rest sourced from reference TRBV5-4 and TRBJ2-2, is ETGVTQSPTHLIKTRGQQVTLRCSSQSGHNTVSWYQQALGQGPQFIFQYYREEENGRGNFPPRFSGLQFPNYSSELNVNALELDDSALYLCASSPLAGNTGELFFGEGSRLTVL.

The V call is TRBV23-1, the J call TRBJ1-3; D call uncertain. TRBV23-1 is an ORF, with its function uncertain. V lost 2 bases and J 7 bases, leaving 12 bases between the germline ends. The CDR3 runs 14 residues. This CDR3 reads CASSQGRCVNTIYF. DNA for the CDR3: TGCGCCAGCAGTCAAGGGAGGTGTGTGAACACCATATATTTT.

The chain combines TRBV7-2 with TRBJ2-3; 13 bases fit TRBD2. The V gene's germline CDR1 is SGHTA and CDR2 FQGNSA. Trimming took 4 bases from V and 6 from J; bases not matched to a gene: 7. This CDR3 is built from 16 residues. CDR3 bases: TGTGCCAGCAGCTCCTGGACTAGCGGGAGCGTGGATACGCAGTATTTT. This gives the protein CASSSWTSGSVDTQYF.

CDR3 bases: TGTGCCAGCAGCATCGGGACAGGGGGCCCAGAGACCCAGTACTTC. It is translated as CASSIGTGGPETQYF. The chain uses TRBV7-9 and TRBJ2-5; 12 positions agree with TRBD1. The CDR3 runs to 15 residues. The trim removed 5 bases at V and 4 bases at J, leaving 5 bases unmatched. Per the germline V gene, CDR1 is SEHNR and CDR2 is FQNEAQ (reference sequence). The variable domain in full, completed from reference TRBV7-9 and TRBJ2-5, reads DTGVSQNPRHKITKRGQNVTFRCDPISEHNRLYWYRQTLGQGPEFLTYFQNEAQLEKSRLLSDRFSAERPKGSFSTLEIQRTEQGDSAMYLCASSIGTGGPETQYFGPGTRLLVL.

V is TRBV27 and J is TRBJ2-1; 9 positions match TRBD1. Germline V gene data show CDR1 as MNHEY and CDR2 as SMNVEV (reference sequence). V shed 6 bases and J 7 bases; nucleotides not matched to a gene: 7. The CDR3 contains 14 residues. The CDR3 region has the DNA TGTGCCAGCAGCCCAGGGACAGGGCGGAATGAGCAGTTCTTC. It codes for CASSPGTGRNEQFF.

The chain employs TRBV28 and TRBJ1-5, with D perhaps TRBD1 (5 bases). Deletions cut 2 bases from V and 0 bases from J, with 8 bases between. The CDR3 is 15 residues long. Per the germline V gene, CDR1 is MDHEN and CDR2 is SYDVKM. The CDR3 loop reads CASSLHRNSNQPQHF. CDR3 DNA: TGTGCCAGCAGTTTACACAGGAATAGCAATCAGCCCCAGCATTTT.

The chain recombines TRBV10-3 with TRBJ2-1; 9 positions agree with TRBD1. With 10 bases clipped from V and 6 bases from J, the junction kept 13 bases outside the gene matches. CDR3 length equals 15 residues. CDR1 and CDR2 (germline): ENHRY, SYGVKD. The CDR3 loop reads CATSSPGQGSNEQFF. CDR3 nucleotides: TGTGCCACCTCAAGCCCGGGACAGGGATCCAATGAGCAGTTCTTC.

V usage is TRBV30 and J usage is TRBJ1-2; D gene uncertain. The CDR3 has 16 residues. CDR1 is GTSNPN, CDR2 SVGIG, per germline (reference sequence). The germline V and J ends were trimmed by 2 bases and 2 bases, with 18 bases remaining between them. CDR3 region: CAWSPREEGSNYGYTF. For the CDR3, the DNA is TGTGCCTGGAGTCCCCGGGAAGAGGGCAGCAACTATGGCTACACCTTC.

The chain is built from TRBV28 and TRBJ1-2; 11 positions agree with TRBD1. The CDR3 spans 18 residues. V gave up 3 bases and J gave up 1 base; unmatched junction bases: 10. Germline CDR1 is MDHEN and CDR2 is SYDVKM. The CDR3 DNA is TGTGCCAGCAGTTTGCTACAGGGGACAGGGGGTTATAACTATGGCTACACCTTC. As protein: CASSLLQGTGGYNYGYTF.

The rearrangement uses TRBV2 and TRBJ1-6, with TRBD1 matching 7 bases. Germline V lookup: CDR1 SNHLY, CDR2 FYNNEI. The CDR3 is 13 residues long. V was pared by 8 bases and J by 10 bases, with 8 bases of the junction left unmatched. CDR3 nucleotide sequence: TGTGCCAGCTCCGGGACAGTTGAGTCACCCCTCCACTTT. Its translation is CASSGTVESPLHF.

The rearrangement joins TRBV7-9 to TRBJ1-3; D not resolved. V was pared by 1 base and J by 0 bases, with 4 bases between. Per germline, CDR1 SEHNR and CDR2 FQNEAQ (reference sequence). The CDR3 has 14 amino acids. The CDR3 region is CASSLDSSGNTIYF. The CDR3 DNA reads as TGTGCCAGCAGCTTAGACAGCTCTGGAAACACCATATATTTT.

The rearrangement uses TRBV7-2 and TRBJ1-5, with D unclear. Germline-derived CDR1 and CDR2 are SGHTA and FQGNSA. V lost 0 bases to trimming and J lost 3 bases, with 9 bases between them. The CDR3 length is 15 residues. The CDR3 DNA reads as TGTGCCAGCAGCTTAGCTGGCAGTCCCAATCAGCCCCAGCATTTT. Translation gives CASSLAGSPNQPQHF. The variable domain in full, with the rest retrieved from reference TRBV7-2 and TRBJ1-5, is GAGVSQSPSNKVTEKGKDVELRCDPISGHTALYWYRQSLGQGLEFLIYFQGNSAPDKSGLPSDRFSAERTGGSVSTLTIQRTQQEDSAVYLCASSLAGSPNQPQHFGDGTRLSIL.

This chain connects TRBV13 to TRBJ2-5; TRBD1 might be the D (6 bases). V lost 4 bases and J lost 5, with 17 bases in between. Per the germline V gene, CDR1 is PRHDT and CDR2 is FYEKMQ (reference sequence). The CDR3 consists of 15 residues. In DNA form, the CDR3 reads TGTGCCAGCAGCTCGGCCTCAGGGGCTCGGGAGACCCAGTACTTC. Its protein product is CASSSASGARETQYF.

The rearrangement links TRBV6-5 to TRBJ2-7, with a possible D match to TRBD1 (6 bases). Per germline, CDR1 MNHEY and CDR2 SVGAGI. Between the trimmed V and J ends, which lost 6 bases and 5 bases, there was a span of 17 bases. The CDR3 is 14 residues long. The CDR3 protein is CASRYSGVQDEQYF. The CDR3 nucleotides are TGTGCCAGCAGGTATTCAGGGGTCCAGGACGAGCAGTACTTC.

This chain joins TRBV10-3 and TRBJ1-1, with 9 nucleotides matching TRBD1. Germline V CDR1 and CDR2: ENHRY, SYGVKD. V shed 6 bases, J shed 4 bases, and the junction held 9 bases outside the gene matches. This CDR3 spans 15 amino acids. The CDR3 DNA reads TGTGCCATCAGCGGTATCACAGGGGGCGGCACTGAAGCTTTCTTT. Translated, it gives CAISGITGGGTEAFF.

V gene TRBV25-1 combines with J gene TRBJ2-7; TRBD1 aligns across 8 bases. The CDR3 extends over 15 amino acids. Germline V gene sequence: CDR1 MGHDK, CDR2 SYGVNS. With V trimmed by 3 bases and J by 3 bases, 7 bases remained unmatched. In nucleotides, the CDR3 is TGTGCCAGCAGTGACTCTGGACAGGGTGGCTACGAGCAGTACTTC. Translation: CASSDSGQGGYEQYF.

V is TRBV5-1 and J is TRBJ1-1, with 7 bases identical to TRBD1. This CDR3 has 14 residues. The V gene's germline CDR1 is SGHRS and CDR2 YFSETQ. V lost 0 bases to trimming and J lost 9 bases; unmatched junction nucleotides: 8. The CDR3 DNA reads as TGCGCCAGCAGCTTGGAGGGGGCGCCGGTGAAAGCTTTCTTT. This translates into CASSLEGAPVKAFF.

The CDR3 spells CASSSLDRGPFDQPQHF. In DNA, the CDR3 is TGTGCCAGCAGCTCGCTGGACAGGGGGCCTTTCGATCAGCCCCAGCATTTT. The chain has TRBV27 and TRBJ1-5, with TRBD1 matching over 11 bases. This CDR3 is built from 17 residues. With V trimmed by 6 bases and J by 5 bases, 12 bases remained unmatched. In germline, CDR1 is MNHEY, CDR2 SMNVEV (reference sequence).

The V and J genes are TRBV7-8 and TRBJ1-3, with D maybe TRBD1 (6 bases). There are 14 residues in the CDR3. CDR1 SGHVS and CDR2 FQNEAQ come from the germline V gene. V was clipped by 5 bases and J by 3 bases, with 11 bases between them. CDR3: CASSPQGIGNTIYF. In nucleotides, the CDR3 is TGTGCCAGCAGCCCTCAGGGGATTGGAAACACCATATATTTT.

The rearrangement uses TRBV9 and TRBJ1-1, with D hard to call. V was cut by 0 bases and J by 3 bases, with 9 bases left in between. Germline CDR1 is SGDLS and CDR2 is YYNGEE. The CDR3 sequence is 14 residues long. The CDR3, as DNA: TGTGCCAGCAGCGTAGAGCCCGCTTACACTGAAGCTTTCTTT. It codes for CASSVEPAYTEAFF.

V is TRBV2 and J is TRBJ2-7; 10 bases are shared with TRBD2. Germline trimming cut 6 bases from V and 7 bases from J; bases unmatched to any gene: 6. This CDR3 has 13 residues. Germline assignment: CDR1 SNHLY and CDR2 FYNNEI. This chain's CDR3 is CASRGLALREQYF. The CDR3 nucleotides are TGTGCCAGCAGGGGACTAGCGTTGAGGGAGCAGTACTTC.

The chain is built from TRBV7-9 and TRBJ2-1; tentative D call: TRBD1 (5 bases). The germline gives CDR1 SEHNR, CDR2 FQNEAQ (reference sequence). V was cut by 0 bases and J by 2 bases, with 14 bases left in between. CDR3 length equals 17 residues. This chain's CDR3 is CASSLARRTSTYNEQFF. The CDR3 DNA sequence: TGTGCCAGCAGCTTAGCGAGAAGGACATCCACCTACAATGAGCAGTTCTTC.

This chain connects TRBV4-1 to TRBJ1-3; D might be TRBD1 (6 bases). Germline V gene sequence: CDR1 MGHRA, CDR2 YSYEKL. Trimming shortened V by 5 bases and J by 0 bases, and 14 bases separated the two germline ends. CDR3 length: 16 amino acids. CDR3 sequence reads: CASSNPDRTSGNTIYF. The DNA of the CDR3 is TGCGCCAGCAGCAATCCAGACAGGACCTCTGGAAACACCATATATTTT.

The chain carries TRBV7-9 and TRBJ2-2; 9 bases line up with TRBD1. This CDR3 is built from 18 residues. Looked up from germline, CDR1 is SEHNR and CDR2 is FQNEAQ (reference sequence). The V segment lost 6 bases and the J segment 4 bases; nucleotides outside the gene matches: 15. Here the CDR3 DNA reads TGTGCCAGCAGGAACTCTTTATCGGGACAGGGAACCACCGGGGAGCTGTTTTTT. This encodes CASRNSLSGQGTTGELFF.

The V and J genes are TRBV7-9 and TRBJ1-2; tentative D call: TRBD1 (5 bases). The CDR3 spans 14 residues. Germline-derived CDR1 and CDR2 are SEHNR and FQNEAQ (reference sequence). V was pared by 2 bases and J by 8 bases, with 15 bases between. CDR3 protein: CASSLSDRRSGYTF. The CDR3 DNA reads TGTGCCAGCAGCTTATCTGACAGACGGTCCGGCTACACCTTC.

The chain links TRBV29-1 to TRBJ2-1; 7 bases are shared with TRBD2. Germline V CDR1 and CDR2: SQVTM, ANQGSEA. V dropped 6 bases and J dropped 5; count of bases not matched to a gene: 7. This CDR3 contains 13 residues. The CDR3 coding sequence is TGCAGCGTCACCGGGAGGAGGCACAATGAGCAGTTCTTC. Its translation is CSVTGRRHNEQFF.

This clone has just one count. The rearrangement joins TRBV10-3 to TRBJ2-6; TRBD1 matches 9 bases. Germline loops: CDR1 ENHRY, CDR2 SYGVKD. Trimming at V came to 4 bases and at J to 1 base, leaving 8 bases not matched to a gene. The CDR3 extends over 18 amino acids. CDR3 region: CAISGPGTGSSGANVLTF. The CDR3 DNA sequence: TGTGCCATCAGTGGCCCCGGGACAGGGTCATCTGGGGCCAACGTCCTGACTTTC.